The present T cell receptor (beta chain) was sequenced within a study of monozygotic twins with inflammatory bowel disease. The CDR3 loop spans 17 amino acids. Germline V gene sequence: CDR1 SNHLY, CDR2 FYNNEI. Each sample's cDNA came from eight separate reactions. A 6-nucleotide sample barcode was carried by the UMIs, which template switching added. Reprocessing the 5' RACE reads, TCRdb reports a single entry for every CDR3 protein and omits DNA. The sample's table shows approximately 150,000 distinct CDR3 sequences. Note on this clonotype: What it binds is unknown.

Study-level findings and limits: The inverse Simpson measure of TCRbeta diversity was lower in IBD patients than in healthy co-twins. Telling apart the different T cell subtypes was not possible.

The sequence came from a human donor with ulcerative colitis or Crohn's disease, or a healthy co-twin of an affected twin (not recorded which). The genes are TRBV2 and TRBJ1-2. Sequences were obtained from blood. CDR3 sequence reads: CASSEAYVAAANYGYTF.